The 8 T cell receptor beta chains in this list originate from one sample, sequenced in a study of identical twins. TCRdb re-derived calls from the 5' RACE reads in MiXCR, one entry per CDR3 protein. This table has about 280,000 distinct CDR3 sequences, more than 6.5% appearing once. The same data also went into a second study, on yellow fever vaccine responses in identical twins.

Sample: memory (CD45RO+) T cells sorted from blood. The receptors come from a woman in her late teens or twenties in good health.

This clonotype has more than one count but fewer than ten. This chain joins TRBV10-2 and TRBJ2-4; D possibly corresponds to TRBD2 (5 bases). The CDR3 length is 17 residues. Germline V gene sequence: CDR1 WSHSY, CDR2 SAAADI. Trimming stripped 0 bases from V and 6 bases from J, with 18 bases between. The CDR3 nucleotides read TGCGCCAGCAGTGAGTCGGGGAGCCCCCTTGTTCTAAACATTCAGTACTTC. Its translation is CASSESGSPLVLNIQYF.

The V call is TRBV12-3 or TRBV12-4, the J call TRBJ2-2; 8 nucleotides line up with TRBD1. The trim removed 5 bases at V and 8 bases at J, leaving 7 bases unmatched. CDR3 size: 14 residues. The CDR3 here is CASSRGQGDGELFF. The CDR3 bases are TGTGCCAGCAGTCGTGGACAGGGCGATGGGGAGCTGTTTTTT.

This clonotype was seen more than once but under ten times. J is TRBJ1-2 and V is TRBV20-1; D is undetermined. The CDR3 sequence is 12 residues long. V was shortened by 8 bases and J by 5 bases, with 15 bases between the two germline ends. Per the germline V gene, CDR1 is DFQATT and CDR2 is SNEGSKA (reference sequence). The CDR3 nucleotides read TGCAGTTCCTCGTCGGGGTCTTATGGCTACACCTTC. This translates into CSSSSGSYGYTF.

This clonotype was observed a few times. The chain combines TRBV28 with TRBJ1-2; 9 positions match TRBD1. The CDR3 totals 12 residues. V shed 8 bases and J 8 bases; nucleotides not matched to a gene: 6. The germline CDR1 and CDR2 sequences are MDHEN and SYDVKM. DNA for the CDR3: TGTGCCAGCTACAGGGGGCAGGGAGGCTACACCTTC. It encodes CASYRGQGGYTF.

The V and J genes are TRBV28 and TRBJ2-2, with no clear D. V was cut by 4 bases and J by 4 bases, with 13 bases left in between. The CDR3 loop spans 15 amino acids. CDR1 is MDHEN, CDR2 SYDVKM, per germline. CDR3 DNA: TGTGCCAGCAGTTCGGACCGATTCTTCACCGGGGAGCTGTTTTTT. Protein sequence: CASSSDRFFTGELFF.

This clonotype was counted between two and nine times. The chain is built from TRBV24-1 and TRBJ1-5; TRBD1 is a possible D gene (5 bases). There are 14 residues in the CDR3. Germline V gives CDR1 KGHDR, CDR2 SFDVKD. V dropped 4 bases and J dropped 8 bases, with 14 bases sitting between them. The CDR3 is CATSDPSGSEPQHF. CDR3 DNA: TGTGCCACCAGTGACCCCTCAGGGAGCGAGCCCCAGCATTTT.

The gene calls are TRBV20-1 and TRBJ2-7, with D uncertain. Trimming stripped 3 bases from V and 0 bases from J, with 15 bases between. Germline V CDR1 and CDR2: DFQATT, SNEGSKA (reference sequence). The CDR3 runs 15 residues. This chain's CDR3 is CSASSGLRSSYEQYF. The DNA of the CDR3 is TGCAGTGCTAGTTCAGGCCTTAGGAGCTCCTACGAGCAGTACTTC.

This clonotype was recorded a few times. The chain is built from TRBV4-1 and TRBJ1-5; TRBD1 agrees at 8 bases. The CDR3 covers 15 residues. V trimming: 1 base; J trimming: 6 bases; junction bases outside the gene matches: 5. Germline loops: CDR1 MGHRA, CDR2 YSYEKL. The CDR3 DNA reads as TGCGCCAGCAGCCAAGTGAGACAGGGGCTTCAGCCCCAGCATTTT. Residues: CASSQVRQGLQPQHF.